This TCR beta chain comes out of a study of blood T cell repertoires in COVID-19. Study summary: Whether acute or convalescent, the COVID-19 samples came from the United States, Italy and Spain.

Looked up from germline, CDR1 is SGHTA and CDR2 is FQGTGA. The CDR3 spans 13 residues. V was clipped by 4 bases and J by 4 bases; unmatched bases: 3. Authors' methods: Estimation of nucleated cell counts relied on the amplification of reference gene primers. TCRdb's copy holds only in-frame clones and misses some; the assay was immunoSEQ multiplex PCR. V, J and clone size reflect that table, while D and trimming were determined from the DNA. This sample has roughly 180,000 clones, with under 85% found just once. The specimen was peripheral blood. This clonotype originated in a man in his fifties or sixties with active or convalescent COVID-19. The V gene is TRBV7-3, the J gene TRBJ1-1; 7 nucleotides align to TRBD1. The CDR3 nucleotides are TGTGCCAGCAGCTCGACAGGGTCCACTGAAGCTTTCTTT. It specifies CASSSTGSTEAFF.